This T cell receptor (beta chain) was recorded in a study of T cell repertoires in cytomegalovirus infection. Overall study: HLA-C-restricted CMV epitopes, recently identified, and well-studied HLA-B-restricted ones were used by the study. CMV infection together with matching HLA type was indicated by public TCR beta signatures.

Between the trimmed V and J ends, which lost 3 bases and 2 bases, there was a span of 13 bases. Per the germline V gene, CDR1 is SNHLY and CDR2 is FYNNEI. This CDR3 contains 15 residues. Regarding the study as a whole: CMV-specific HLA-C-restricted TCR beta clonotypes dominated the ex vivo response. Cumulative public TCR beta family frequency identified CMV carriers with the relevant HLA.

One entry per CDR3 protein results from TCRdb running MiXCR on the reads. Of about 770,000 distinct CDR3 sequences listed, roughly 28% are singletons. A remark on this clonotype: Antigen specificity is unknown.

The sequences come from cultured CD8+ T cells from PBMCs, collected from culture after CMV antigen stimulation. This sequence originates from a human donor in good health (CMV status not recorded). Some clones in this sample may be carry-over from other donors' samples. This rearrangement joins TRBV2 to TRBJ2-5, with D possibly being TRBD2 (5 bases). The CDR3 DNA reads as TGTGCCAGCAGTGACCCCAGAACGGGGCAAGAGACCCAGTACTTC. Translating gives CASSDPRTGQETQYF.